Presented here are 29 T cell receptor beta chains from one specimen sequenced in a study of shared clonotypes between healthy human individuals. Libraries were prepared by immunoSEQ multiplex PCR; TCRdb keeps only in-frame clonotypes and omits some of them. Found here are roughly 2.2 million clones, just over 90% of them singletons; the top ten hold under 0.45%. Sequencing was performed on naive CD4+ T cells from PBMCs. Subset denoted: CD45RA+ positively selected. The receptors originated from a man in his late teens or twenties in good health. Some clones in this sample may be carry-over from other donors' samples.

The genes are TRBV28 and TRBJ1-5; D ambiguous. Trimming shortened V by 6 bases and J by 0 bases, and 12 bases separated the two germline ends. Germline V gene lookup returns CDR1 MDHEN and CDR2 SYDVKM. This CDR3 region has 15 residues. In nucleotides, the CDR3 is TGTGCCAGCAGCCCGACAATTTATAGCAATCAGCCCCAGCATTTT. Protein product: CASSPTIYSNQPQHF.

The chain has TRBV19 and TRBJ1-4; perhaps TRBD1 as D (6 bases). CDR3 length: 16 residues. The ends were cut back, 5 bases at V and 7 bases at J, with 20 bases in the middle. Germline loops: CDR1 LNHDA, CDR2 SQIVND (reference sequence). The chain's CDR3 is CASSHRGGGAAEKLFF. The CDR3 bases are TGTGCCAGTAGTCACCGGGGAGGGGGGGCAGCTGAAAAACTGTTTTTT.

The table lists this clone with a few counts. The chain links TRBV10-1 to TRBJ1-1, with no clear D. CDR3 length equals 13 residues. V was clipped by 2 bases and J by 1 base, with 5 bases between them. Per germline, CDR1 WNHNN and CDR2 SYGVQD (reference sequence). Here the CDR3 DNA reads TGCGCCAGCAGTGAGAAGAGGAACACTGAAGCTTTCTTT. It is translated as CASSEKRNTEAFF.

On this clone itself: Within the sample, other DNA sequences also encode this same CDR3. This chain connects TRBV6-5 to TRBJ1-5; D call uncertain. The CDR3 has 13 residues. Germline loops: CDR1 MNHEY, CDR2 SVGAGI. The V gene lost 0 bases and the J gene lost 6 bases, with 6 bases spanning the gap. The CDR3 region is CASSYSRGQPQHF. CDR3 bases: TGTGCCAGCAGTTACTCACGTGGTCAGCCCCAGCATTTT.

This chain links TRBV7-9 with TRBJ2-4; 11 bases align to TRBD2. V lost 5 bases and J lost 0; bases outside the gene matches: 6. CDR1 and CDR2 from the germline V gene are SEHNR and FQNEAQ (reference sequence). CDR3 length: 17 amino acids. For the CDR3, the DNA is TGTGCCAGCAGCGCGGGACTAGCGGTTCTAGCCAAAAACATTCAGTACTTC. Translation: CASSAGLAVLAKNIQYF.

This chain uses TRBV11-3 with TRBJ2-1, with D perhaps TRBD1 or TRBD2 (5 bases each). Deletions cut 1 base from V and 5 bases from J, with 12 bases between. Germline lookup yields CDR1 SGHNT and CDR2 YENEEA. This CDR3 region has 15 residues. As DNA, the CDR3 is TGTGCCAGCAGCTTAGCGCCGGGACCCCACAATGAGCAGTTCTTC. Protein: CASSLAPGPHNEQFF.

This clone was recorded only once. The chain has TRBV7-8 and TRBJ2-3; TRBD2 matches at 9 bases. The ends lost 4 bases at V and 4 bases at J; junction bases unmatched: 6. The CDR3 sequence is 15 residues long. Germline CDR1 is SGHVS and CDR2 is FQNEAQ. The CDR3 DNA sequence: TGTGCCAGCAGCTCCCGGACTAGCGCCCCAGATACGCAGTATTTT. Its protein product is CASSSRTSAPDTQYF.

Comments on this clone: Other DNA sequences in the same sample also yield this CDR3. J is TRBJ1-1 and V is TRBV6-5, with D perhaps TRBD1 (5 bases). The CDR3 runs to 13 residues. CDR1 and CDR2 from the germline V gene are MNHEY and SVGAGI. Trimming pared 6 bases from V and 0 bases from J, leaving 8 bases between. CDR3 sequence reads: CASSLTVNTEAFF. CDR3 nucleotides: TGTGCCAGCAGCCTGACAGTGAACACTGAAGCTTTCTTT.

In nucleotides, the CDR3 is TGTGCCAGCAGCCAACTAGCGGGAGGGCCGTTTGAGCAGTTCTTC. Its translation: CASSQLAGGPFEQFF. The chain couples TRBV7-2 to TRBJ2-1; 13 positions agree with TRBD2. The CDR3 contains 15 residues. The germline CDR1 and CDR2 sequences are SGHTA and FQGNSA. V dropped 5 bases and J dropped 9; count of bases not matched to a gene: 7.

The gene calls are TRBV6-1 and TRBJ2-7, with 9 bases that match TRBD1. V dropped 7 bases and J dropped 4; count of bases not matched to a gene: 8. The CDR3 has 14 residues. Germline values: CDR1 MNHNS, CDR2 SASEGT. CDR3 in DNA: TGTGCCAGCAAAGGCGGGACAGGGCCTTACGAGCAGTACTTC. Translated, it gives CASKGGTGPYEQYF.

For this clone: Additional DNA sequences in this sample encode the identical CDR3. The chain has TRBV7-2 and TRBJ2-3; D perhaps matches TRBD1 (5 bases). The CDR3 is 14 residues long. The V gene lost 5 bases and the J gene lost 0 bases, with 9 bases spanning the gap. Germline CDR1 is SGHTA and CDR2 is FQGNSA. CDR3 region: CASSLTGSTDTQYF. The CDR3 region has the DNA TGTGCCAGCAGCCTTACAGGTAGCACAGATACGCAGTATTTT.

On this clone: The same CDR3 also results from other DNA sequences found in this sample. This chain links TRBV5-1 with TRBJ2-2; maybe TRBD2 (6 bases). This CDR3 is 14 amino acids long. The V gene's germline CDR1 is SGHRS and CDR2 YFSETQ. The V gene lost 0 bases and the J gene lost 6 bases, with 9 bases spanning the gap. CDR3 amino acids: CASSLGLVPGELFF. DNA of the CDR3: TGCGCCAGCAGCTTGGGACTAGTTCCCGGGGAGCTGTTTTTT.

The chain couples TRBV6-5 to TRBJ1-2; a possible D gene is TRBD1 (5 bases). CDR3 length: 15 amino acids. The germline gives CDR1 MNHEY, CDR2 SVGAGI. Trimming took 4 bases from V and 0 from J, leaving 12 bases between them. For the CDR3, the DNA is TGTGCCAGCAGTTTCCGGGGGACCGCTAACTATGGCTACACCTTC. This codes for CASSFRGTANYGYTF.

Comments on this clone: This CDR3 is also generated by other DNA sequences in the sample. This rearrangement joins TRBV5-1 to TRBJ1-1; 8 bases are shared with TRBD1. CDR3 length: 14 residues. Germline-derived CDR1 and CDR2 are SGHRS and YFSETQ. V dropped 6 bases and J dropped 2; count of bases not matched to a gene: 6. As DNA, the CDR3 is TGCGCCAGCACCATCACAGGGGGTAACACTGAAGCTTTCTTT. It specifies CASTITGGNTEAFF.

This clone was counted once. The V call is TRBV4-3, the J call TRBJ2-7; 8 nucleotides align to TRBD1. V shed 4 bases, J shed 1 base, and the junction held 9 bases outside the gene matches. The CDR3 is made up of 16 amino acids. Germline V gene lookup returns CDR1 LGHNA and CDR2 YSLEER. CDR3: CASSRQVGTGSYEQYF. CDR3 in DNA: TGCGCCAGCAGCCGACAAGTGGGGACAGGATCCTACGAGCAGTACTTC.

This chain uses TRBV7-2 with TRBJ2-3; 8 bases are shared with TRBD2. Germline V gene lookup returns CDR1 SGHTA and CDR2 FQGNSA. The CDR3 consists of 13 residues. V lost 5 bases and J lost 4; bases outside the gene matches: 2. This chain's CDR3 is CASSPGGSDTQYF. DNA of the CDR3: TGTGCCAGCAGCCCGGGGGGGTCAGATACGCAGTATTTT. Full variable domain (missing parts from reference TRBV7-2 and TRBJ2-3): GAGVSQSPSNKVTEKGKDVELRCDPISGHTALYWYRQSLGQGLEFLIYFQGNSAPDKSGLPSDRFSAERTGGSVSTLTIQRTQQEDSAVYLCASSPGGSDTQYFGPGTRLTVL.

This clone occurred a few times. The sample holds other DNA sequences that translate to the same CDR3. The chain carries TRBV4-1 and TRBJ1-2; 10 bases map to TRBD1. Germline CDR1 and CDR2: MGHRA and YSYEKL. V shed 2 bases and J 8 bases; nucleotides not matched to a gene: 5. The CDR3 contains 14 residues. This CDR3 reads CASSQPGQGGGYTF. In nucleotides, the CDR3 is TGCGCCAGCAGCCAACCAGGACAGGGGGGAGGCTACACCTTC.

This chain uses TRBV18 with TRBJ1-5; D possibly corresponds to TRBD1 (5 bases). V gave up 3 bases and J gave up 3 bases, with 9 bases separating them. Germline V gene data show CDR1 as KGHSH and CDR2 as LQKENI. The CDR3 extends over 14 amino acids. CDR3 region: CASSPSRVNQPQHF. DNA of the CDR3: TGTGCCAGCTCACCTTCCAGGGTCAATCAGCCCCAGCATTTT.

This clone appeared a single time. The chain combines TRBV6-5 with TRBJ2-5, with a tentative D call TRBD1 (6 bases). This CDR3 spans 14 amino acids. V dropped 0 bases and J dropped 5 bases, with 10 bases sitting between them. CDR1 is MNHEY, CDR2 SVGAGI, per germline. The CDR3 region is CASSYSRQGETQYF. DNA for the CDR3: TGTGCCAGCAGTTACTCCCGCCAGGGGGAGACCCAGTACTTC.

This sequence joins TRBV7-3 and TRBJ2-1; no clear D gene. V was trimmed by 0 bases and J by 5 bases, leaving 11 bases between them. This CDR3 region has 15 residues. Germline V gene data show CDR1 as SGHTA and CDR2 as FQGTGA. The CDR3 nucleotides read TGTGCCAGCAGCTTAACGTCTATAATCAACAATGAGCAGTTCTTC. It translates to CASSLTSIINNEQFF.

The J gene is TRBJ1-1, the V gene TRBV12-5; possibly TRBD1 for D (5 bases). CDR1 and CDR2 from the germline V gene are LGHNT and FRNRAP. The V and J ends lost 6 bases and 0 bases respectively, with 17 bases between them. The CDR3 runs to 16 residues. CDR3 bases: TGTGCTAGTGGGCCCGGCGGGGCTCTTATGAACACTGAAGCTTTCTTT. This encodes CASGPGGALMNTEAFF.

The rearrangement links TRBV27 to TRBJ2-3; possibly TRBD1 for D (6 bases). The V gene's germline CDR1 is MNHEY and CDR2 SMNVEV (reference sequence). The CDR3 extends over 15 amino acids. Trimming shortened V by 0 bases and J by 6 bases, and 13 bases separated the two germline ends. The CDR3 sequence is CASSLSPTGADTQYF. CDR3 sequence (DNA): TGTGCCAGCAGTTTATCCCCGACAGGAGCGGATACGCAGTATTTT.

The chain links TRBV28 to TRBJ1-1, with a tentative D call TRBD1 (6 bases). The germline V gene has CDR1 MDHEN and CDR2 SYDVKM. The germline V and J ends were trimmed by 2 bases and 3 bases, with 7 bases remaining between them. The CDR3 sequence is 13 residues long. CDR3 nucleotides: TGTGCCAGCAGTTTACCAGGGGACACTGAAGCTTTCTTT. Translated, it gives CASSLPGDTEAFF.

The chain couples TRBV5-4 to TRBJ1-5; D remains ambiguous. This CDR3 has 16 residues. The germline V gene encodes CDR1 SGHNT and CDR2 YYREEE (reference sequence). With 2 bases removed from V and 5 bases from J, the gap between germline ends came to 17 bases. CDR3 sequence reads: CASSFSPGFGDQPQHF. The CDR3 nucleotides are TGTGCCAGCAGCTTCTCCCCAGGTTTCGGGGATCAGCCCCAGCATTTT.

J is TRBJ2-1 and V is TRBV19; no reliable D call. Germline CDR1 reads LNHDA; CDR2 reads SQIVND (reference sequence). V was shortened by 4 bases and J by 4 bases, with 17 bases between the two germline ends. This CDR3 comprises 16 residues. Written as DNA, the CDR3 is TGTGCCAGTAGTAGCGGACGCGTCAAGATTTACAATGAGCAGTTCTTC. Translation gives CASSSGRVKIYNEQFF.

This clone was detected only once. V is TRBV10-3 and J is TRBJ1-1; the match to TRBD1 covers 9 bases. There are 15 residues in the CDR3. The V segment lost 6 bases and the J segment 0 bases; nucleotides outside the gene matches: 5. Germline V lookup: CDR1 ENHRY, CDR2 SYGVKD. CDR3: CAIRGDRELNTEAFF. For the CDR3, the DNA is TGTGCCATCAGGGGGGACAGGGAGTTGAACACTGAAGCTTTCTTT.

The CDR3 nucleotides read TGTGCCAGCAGTTTATATGCGGGGCTCAGCGGGAGTGGCAATGAGCAGTTCTTC. This sequence encodes CASSLYAGLSGSGNEQFF. The chain is built from TRBV27 and TRBJ2-1; 8 nucleotides agree with TRBD2. The junction had 14 bases not matched to a gene; V was cut back by 1 base and J by 6 bases. CDR3 size: 18 residues. Germline-derived CDR1 and CDR2 are MNHEY and SMNVEV (reference sequence).

This chain uses TRBV4-2 with TRBJ1-1; no clear D gene. The CDR3 is 15 residues long. CDR1 is LGHNA and CDR2 is YNFKEQ in the germline V gene. The V end lost 6 bases, the J end lost 6 bases, and 20 bases lay between the germline ends. The CDR3 DNA is TGTGCCAGCAGTCGAAGAACCCCCGGCGGTGCTGAAGCTTTCTTT. Its protein is CASSRRTPGGAEAFF.

V gene TRBV13 combines with J gene TRBJ2-7; 8 bases align to TRBD2. The germline gives CDR1 PRHDT, CDR2 FYEKMQ (reference sequence). V was clipped by 5 bases and J by 5 bases; unmatched bases: 11. The CDR3 consists of 15 residues. CDR3 sequence: CASSPEGAGVNEQYF. The CDR3 nucleotides read TGTGCCAGCAGCCCGGAGGGAGCGGGAGTTAACGAGCAGTACTTC. Full variable domain (missing parts from reference TRBV13 and TRBJ2-7): AAGVIQSPRHLIKEKRETATLKCYPIPRHDTVYWYQQGPGQDPQFLISFYEKMQSDKGSIPDRFSAQQFSDYHSELNMSSLELGDSALYFCASSPEGAGVNEQYFGPGTRLTVT.